The rows below give T cell receptor beta chains drawn from one sample of a study of blood T cell repertoires in COVID-19. Here immunoSEQ multiplex PCR was the method, and the copy in TCRdb shows in-frame clones only, minus some. In the table there are about 220,000 clones, around 84% of which are singletons. Sequenced sample: peripheral blood. Source of these receptors: a man aged 45-65 years with active or convalescent COVID-19. Both conserved end residues are part of each CDR3. A D gene is named only where the DNA matches it firmly. Rows may omit the clone size; those that give it use once, few, many or a size class.

TRBD1	once	TRBV28	TRBJ2-7	CASTGTVTYEQYF	TGTGCCAGCACCGGGACAGTTACCTACGAGCAGTACTTC
TRBD1	-	TRBV4-1	TRBJ2-5	CASSPQTGGQTQYF	TGCGCCAGCAGCCCGCAGACAGGGGGACAGACCCAGTACTTC
TRBD1	-	TRBV9	TRBJ1-3	CASRKGARGNTIYF	TGTGCCAGCAGGAAGGGGGCGCGGGGAAACACCATATATTTT
-	-	TRBV28	TRBJ2-2	CASSPRQLFTGELFF	TGTGCCAGCAGTCCCAGACAGCTGTTCACCGGGGAGCTGTTTTTT
-	-	TRBV19	TRBJ1-2	CASSIDLLDSGLNYGYTF	TGTGCCAGTAGTATAGATCTCTTAGACTCAGGACTTAACTATGGCTACACCTTC
-	-	TRBV28	TRBJ2-3	CASMQGRPTDTQYF	TGTGCCAGCATGCAGGGGCGCCCCACAGATACGCAGTATTTT
-	-	TRBV18	TRBJ2-2	CASSPDSTGELFF	TGTGCCAGCTCACCCGATAGCACCGGGGAGCTGTTTTTT
-	-	TRBV9	TRBJ2-5	CASSVGGSGHQETQYF	TGTGCCAGCAGCGTAGGAGGTAGCGGACATCAAGAGACCCAGTACTTC
TRBD1	once	TRBV7-9	TRBJ1-1	CASSLATGDTEAFF	TGTGCCAGCAGCTTAGCGACAGGGGATACTGAAGCTTTCTTT
-	once	TRBV11-2	TRBJ2-7	CASSLSGTYEQYF	TGTGCCAGCAGCTTATCAGGTACCTACGAGCAGTACTTC
-	-	TRBV5-1	TRBJ1-4	CASSLPAGSSSEKLFF	TGCGCCAGCAGCTTGCCGGCTGGGAGTTCGAGTGAAAAACTGTTTTTT
-	-	TRBV3-1/TRBV3-2	TRBJ1-1	CASSQNSGTEAFF	TGTGCCAGCAGCCAAAACTCAGGCACTGAAGCTTTCTTT
-	few	TRBV29-1	TRBJ2-1	CSVEVGGSSYNEQFF	TGCAGCGTTGAAGTTGGGGGGAGCTCCTACAATGAGCAGTTCTTC
-	-	TRBV5-8	TRBJ1-4	CASSSGYGGGNEKLFF	TGTGCCAGCAGCTCGGGCTACGGGGGAGGTAATGAAAAACTGTTTTTT
TRBD1	once	TRBV9	TRBJ2-4	CASSTKTGDDIQYF	TGTGCCAGCAGCACAAAGACAGGGGACGACATTCAGTACTTC
TRBD1	-	TRBV7-2	TRBJ1-5	CASSPPGQGAEGPQHF	TGTGCCAGCAGCCCACCGGGACAGGGGGCGGAGGGGCCCCAGCATTTT
TRBD2	-	TRBV5-1	TRBJ2-3	CASSGEDGRGDTQYF	TGCGCCAGCAGCGGGGAGGACGGGAGGGGAGATACGCAGTATTTT
TRBD1	-	TRBV5-1	TRBJ1-5	CASSSTGAGNQPQHF	TGCGCCAGCAGTTCCACAGGGGCGGGGAATCAGCCCCAGCATTTT
-	-	TRBV7-2	TRBJ1-2	CASSRDPGYGYTF	TGTGCCAGCAGCCGAGACCCGGGTTATGGCTACACCTTC
TRBD2	-	TRBV18	TRBJ2-1	CASSTTSGRGNEQFF	TGTGCCAGCTCAACTACTAGCGGGAGAGGGAATGAGCAGTTCTTC
TRBD2	-	TRBV27	TRBJ2-3	CASSPLAGGPGDTQYF	TGTGCCAGCAGTCCCCTAGCGGGGGGGCCTGGAGATACGCAGTATTTT
-	-	TRBV13	TRBJ2-6	CASSLSRDTASGANVLTF	TGTGCCAGCAGCTTATCTCGGGACACTGCCTCTGGGGCCAACGTCCTGACTTTC
TRBD1	once	TRBV5-1	TRBJ2-5	CASSRGQIRETQYF	TGCGCCAGCAGCAGGGGACAGATAAGGGAGACCCAGTACTTC
TRBD2	once	TRBV4-1	TRBJ2-7	CASSQDQREIGYEQYF	TGCGCCAGCAGCCAAGATCAGCGGGAGATCGGTTACGAGCAGTACTTC
TRBD2	-	TRBV28	TRBJ2-7	CAIVAGRGPYEQYF	TGTGCCATCGTAGCCGGGAGGGGCCCCTACGAGCAGTACTTC
-	-	TRBV29-1	TRBJ2-7	CSARVHPSYEQYF	TGCAGCGCCAGGGTTCACCCATCCTACGAGCAGTACTTC
-	few	TRBV6-5	TRBJ1-5	CASSLSRGSNQPQHF	TGTGCCAGCAGTTTATCCAGGGGTAGCAATCAGCCCCAGCATTTT
TRBD1	few	TRBV5-5	TRBJ1-5	CASSRGQGAGWNQPQHF	TGTGCCAGCAGCCGGGGACAGGGGGCAGGTTGGAATCAGCCCCAGCATTTT
TRBD1	-	TRBV19	TRBJ1-4	CASSIRGQSATNEKLFF	TGTGCCAGTAGTATCCGGGGACAGTCCGCAACTAATGAAAAACTGTTTTTT
-	-	TRBV6-4	TRBJ1-1	CASSAAPGNTEAFF	TGTGCCAGCAGTGCTGCCCCAGGGAACACTGAAGCTTTCTTT
-	-	TRBV15	TRBJ1-3	CATSRGGSSSGNTIYF	TGTGCCACCAGCAGAGGAGGCAGCTCCTCTGGAAACACCATATATTTT
TRBD2	-	TRBV7-2	TRBJ2-1	CASSLNSGGGGEQFF	TGTGCCAGCAGCTTAAATAGCGGGGGGGGAGGTGAGCAGTTCTTC
-	-	TRBV7-2	TRBJ1-4	CASSLRGEGVGEKLFF	TGTGCCAGCAGCCTCCGAGGTGAAGGTGTCGGTGAAAAACTGTTTTTT